The clone carrying this T cell receptor beta chain was observed a single time. Its antigen is currently unknown. As for the donors, each was a healthy bone marrow donor. Donors were nominally healthy when sampled, though unrecorded immune exposures were likely. This CDR3 contains 15 residues. V lost 10 bases to trimming and J lost 2 bases; unmatched junction nucleotides: 11. Germline V CDR1 and CDR2: MRHNA, SNTAGT. The record originates from a study of cytomegalovirus exposure and HLA in healthy donors. Whole-study context: In a previous analysis, nearly 120 million unique TCR beta sequences were found from about 179 million T cells. Findings and limits, study-wide: As a later analysis showed, a missense DCLRE1C variant was linked to trimming of TCR beta V- and J-genes.

The PCR was carried out with 60 Vbeta primers and 13 Jbeta primers. Clones were read by immunoSEQ multiplex PCR, and TCRdb kept only the in-frame ones, dropping some. The sample includes about 200,000 clones, 79% of them seen just once. The gene calls are TRBV6-4 and TRBJ2-3; 8 positions match TRBD2. This receptor was taken from a woman in her 30s in good health and CMV-seropositive. Source material: PBMCs. CDR3 sequence: CATKSSGEITDTQYF. CDR3 nucleotides: TGTGCCACCAAGAGTAGCGGGGAGATCACAGATACGCAGTATTTT.